This TCR beta chain was recovered during a study of cytomegalovirus exposure and HLA in healthy donors. Overall study results and limits: In vitro checks showed that a few CMV-associated chains really do target CMV antigens. Cytomegalovirus-associated TCR beta chains were listed, numbering approximately 150. Most TCR sequences were seen very rarely across donors, but some public TCRs occurred in many.

The validation cohort, a group of around 130 subjects, included the donors and was separate from the roughly 670-subject first cohort. Here immunoSEQ multiplex PCR was the method, and the copy in TCRdb shows in-frame clones only, minus some. Of about 78,000 clones listed, about 96% were seen once; the top ten hold over 1.5%. Worth noting for this clone: Its specificity is not known.

The CDR3 has 13 amino acids. Germline V gives CDR1 SEHNR, CDR2 FQNEAQ (reference sequence). The germline V and J ends were trimmed by 1 base and 6 bases, with 7 bases remaining between them. The V call is TRBV7-9, the J call TRBJ2-4, with TRBD1 as a possible D gene (6 bases). The source is a man aged 18-30 years in good health and CMV-seropositive. The specimen was PBMCs. Here the CDR3 reads CASSLEGGNIQYF. CDR3 DNA sequence: TGTGCCAGCAGCTTAGAAGGGGGAAACATTCAGTACTTC.